A selection of T cell receptor beta chains follows, all from one sample in a study of T cell responses to AZD1222 COVID-19 vaccine. Data came from immunoSEQ multiplex PCR; TCRdb stores just in-frame clones and leaves some out. The sample consists of approximately 65,000 clones, about four fifths of them appearing once. The sequences come from peripheral blood, collected on day 0 of AZD1222 vaccination. These receptors were collected from an adult in good health. Each CDR3 is given with its conserved first and last residue. The D gene is left open where the match is weak. Only some rows state a clone size, as once, few, many or a class for expanded clones.

j_gene	d_gene	abundance	v_gene	CDR3aa	CDR3nt
TRBJ2-1	TRBD1	once	TRBV2	CASSERWGQKEQFF	TGTGCCAGCAGTGAACGGTGGGGACAGAAAGAGCAGTTCTTC
TRBJ2-7	NA	once	TRBV2	CASSEDGYEQYF	TGTGCCAGCAGTGAAGACGGATACGAGCAGTACTTC
TRBJ2-1	TRBD2	NA	TRBV6-2/TRBV6-3	CASSYRTSGDTNEQFF	TGTGCCAGCAGTTACCGTACTAGCGGGGATACAAATGAGCAGTTCTTC
TRBJ2-7	NA	NA	TRBV15	CATSSSRFQDSDTYEQYF	TGTGCCACCAGCTCTTCCCGGTTCCAGGACAGTGACACCTACGAGCAGTACTTC
TRBJ1-5	NA	many	TRBV7-2	CASSQEVNQPQHF	TGTGCCAGCAGCCAGGAAGTGAATCAGCCCCAGCATTTT
TRBJ2-7	NA	NA	TRBV27	CASSDRDLAYEQYF	TGTGCCAGCAGTGACCGGGACCTAGCCTACGAGCAGTACTTC
TRBJ1-1	NA	NA	TRBV5-8	CASSLLVLGRDTEAFF	TGTGCCAGCAGCTTGCTGGTCCTCGGGCGTGACACTGAAGCTTTCTTT
TRBJ2-3	NA	NA	TRBV11-3	CASSSTDTQYF	TGTGCCAGCAGCTCGACAGATACGCAGTATTTT
TRBJ2-5	NA	many	TRBV28	CASSFQETQYF	TGTGCCAGCAGTTTTCAGGAGACCCAGTACTTC
TRBJ1-5	TRBD1	once	TRBV5-1	CASSPTGGNQPQHF	TGCGCCAGCAGCCCGACAGGGGGCAATCAGCCCCAGCATTTT
TRBJ1-5	NA	once	TRBV5-1	CASSLEGASNQPQHF	TGCGCCAGCAGCTTGGAGGGAGCCAGCAATCAGCCCCAGCATTTT
TRBJ2-1	TRBD2	few	TRBV20-1	CSASPPSGGYNEQFF	TGCAGTGCTAGTCCCCCTAGCGGGGGTTACAATGAGCAGTTCTTC
TRBJ1-2	TRBD1	many	TRBV10-1	CASSGQDGYGYTF	TGCGCCAGCAGCGGACAGGACGGCTATGGCTACACCTTC
TRBJ2-7	TRBD2	NA	TRBV7-2	CASRIAGGGQYEQYF	TGTGCCAGCAGGATAGCGGGAGGAGGTCAGTACGAGCAGTACTTC
TRBJ2-5	NA	NA	TRBV4-1	CASSQGYETQYF	TGCGCCAGCAGCCAGGGGTACGAGACCCAGTACTTC
TRBJ2-1	NA	NA	TRBV28	CASSLRVDEQFF	TGTGCCAGCAGCCTCAGGGTAGATGAGCAGTTCTTC